These 3 T cell receptor beta chains were all obtained from the same sample, sequenced in a study of neurological immune-mediated disorders (dated by TCRdb to about 2019). Libraries came from 5' RACE. TCRdb shows the sequencer as Illumina HiSeq 2500. TCRdb trimmed the raw reads at Q25, called clones with MiXCR and kept productive beta chains. All rows with the same CDR3 protein become a single entry with the most common DNA and genes. The sample contains approximately 50,000 distinct CDR3 sequences, approximately 10% of them found a single time. Together, the top ten hold about 5% of the sample. The sequencing input was PBMCs. All receptors come from a man between 65 and 85 years old with HTLV-1-associated myelopathy (HAM/TSP).

This clonotype appeared many times. CDR3 sequence: CAITSDGSYEQYF. For the CDR3, the DNA is TGTGCCATCACCTCGGACGGATCCTACGAGCAGTACTTC. V usage is TRBV10-3 and J usage is TRBJ2-7; no clear D gene. This CDR3 contains 13 residues. The germline V and J ends were trimmed by 7 bases and 1 base, with 11 bases remaining between them. Germline V gives CDR1 ENHRY, CDR2 SYGVKD.

Concerning this clonotype: This could be a read error, since a much larger clone is one nucleotide away. The rearrangement uses TRBV7-9 and TRBJ2-2; 7 nucleotides agree with TRBD1. CDR3 length: 15 residues. Trimming took 7 bases from V and 0 from J; bases not matched to a gene: 5. CDR1 and CDR2 from the germline V gene are SEHNR and FQNEAQ (reference sequence). The CDR3 loop reads CASTEDRTNTGELFF. The CDR3 DNA is TGTGCCAGCACCGAGGACAGGACGAACACCGGGGAGCTGTTTTTT.

This clonotype was recorded many times. The V call is TRBV20-1, the J call TRBJ2-1; 7 bases are shared with TRBD2. Per germline, CDR1 DFQATT and CDR2 SNEGSKA (reference sequence). The length of the CDR3 is 15 residues. J gave up 8 bases and V 6 bases, and 16 bases lay outside the gene matches. The CDR3 reads CSAEIMGLRGDEQFF. The CDR3 region has the DNA TGCAGTGCAGAGATTATGGGACTAAGAGGCGATGAGCAGTTCTTC.